These 9 T cell receptor beta chains came from one sample sequenced in a study of OX40 agonist ivuxolimab in advanced cancers. Library preparation employed the immunoSEQ multiplex PCR assay. What TCRdb holds here is the immuneACCESS table cut down to in-frame rearrangements. Part of the clones is not present; checked against another copy, under half of the missing clones reflect an unresolved V gene, and the others are unexplained. A total of roughly 70,000 clones appear in this sample, 85% to 90% of them only once. The ten largest clones capture roughly 0.56% of the sample. This specimen was CD4+ or CD8+ T cells sorted from blood, taken in a trial of the OX40 agonist ivuxolimab. The origin of the receptors is an adult with an advanced solid tumor such as melanoma, head and neck, liver or kidney cancer.

This clone appeared once. The rearrangement joins TRBV11-3 to TRBJ2-7; 7 positions agree with TRBD1. Losses at the gene ends were 5 bases for V and 0 bases for J; bases not matched to a gene: 7. The CDR3 is 15 amino acids. CDR1 SGHNT and CDR2 YENEEA come from the germline V gene. The CDR3 loop reads CASSVGAGGSYEQYF. DNA of the CDR3: TGTGCCAGCAGCGTAGGGGCAGGGGGCTCCTACGAGCAGTACTTC.

V gene TRBV7-3 combines with J gene TRBJ2-5; D not resolved. The last part of the DNA fits TRBJ2-7 better; the J call may be wrong. CDR3 size: 15 residues. The germline CDR1 and CDR2 sequences are SGHTA and FQGTGA. CDR3 sequence: CASSPLEPASYEQYF. CDR3 DNA: TGTGCCAGCAGCCCACTTGAGCCGGCCTCCTACGAGCAGTACTTC.

This clone was observed at least ten times. CDR3 DNA sequence: TGCGCCAGCAGCCGGGACCAAATACCCTACGAGCAGTACTTC. Its translation is CASSRDQIPYEQYF. The V call is TRBV23-1, the J call TRBJ2-7, with D perhaps matching TRBD1 or TRBD2 (5 bases each). TRBV23-1 is annotated as an ORF whose role is uncertain. V dropped 6 bases and J dropped 2 bases, with 14 bases sitting between them. The CDR3 has 14 amino acids.

The V gene is TRBV19, the J gene TRBJ2-3; no definite D call. The CDR3 loop spans 13 amino acids. V shed 5 bases and J shed 0 bases, with 6 bases lying between them. The germline gives CDR1 LNHDA, CDR2 SQIVND (reference sequence). The CDR3 coding sequence is TGTGCCAGTAGTTCCCAGAGCACAGATACGCAGTATTTT. It codes for CASSSQSTDTQYF.

The chain joins TRBV7-3 to TRBJ2-1, with 9 bases lining up with TRBD2. J gave up 8 bases and V 5 bases, and 13 bases lay outside the gene matches. This CDR3 region has 16 residues. The germline CDR1 and CDR2 sequences are SGHTA and FQGTGA. The CDR3 region is CASSPGGAGGPDEQFF. In nucleotides, the CDR3 is TGTGCCAGCAGCCCCGGGGGGGCGGGAGGGCCGGATGAGCAGTTCTTC.

The CDR3 DNA reads as TGTGCCAGCAGCCCCGGACCCCCGGGAAACGAGCAGTTCTTC. Protein product: CASSPGPPGNEQFF. The J gene is TRBJ2-1, the V gene TRBV7-3; perhaps TRBD2 as D (5 bases). The CDR3 contains 14 residues. Germline V lookup: CDR1 SGHTA, CDR2 FQGTGA. Trimming removed 5 bases from V and 10 bases from J, with 18 bases in between.

The chain has TRBV29-1 and TRBJ1-1; a weak D match, TRBD1 (5 bases). Germline CDR1 SQVTM, CDR2 ANQGSEA. V lost 6 bases and J 4 bases, leaving 15 bases between the germline ends. The CDR3 sequence is 13 residues long. CDR3 in amino acids: CSVVTGAVTEAFF. The CDR3 DNA reads TGCAGCGTCGTGACTGGGGCGGTCACTGAAGCTTTCTTT. Full variable domain (outside the CDR3, taken from reference TRBV29-1 and TRBJ1-1): SAVISQKPSRDICQRGTSLTIQCQVDSQVTMMFWYRQQPGQSLTLIATANQGSEATYESGFVIDKFPISRPNLTFSTLTVSNMSPEDSSIYLCSVVTGAVTEAFFGQGTRLTVV.

V and J are TRBV19 and TRBJ1-2; no firm D call. The germline CDR1 and CDR2 sequences are LNHDA and SQIVND (reference sequence). The CDR3 is 13 amino acids. V was shortened by 6 bases and J by 5 bases, with 13 bases between the two germline ends. In DNA, the CDR3 is TGTGCCAGTAGCGCGCGCAGCGCTTATGGCTACACCTTC. This translates into CASSARSAYGYTF. Drawing the rest from reference TRBV19 and TRBJ1-2, the complete variable domain is DGGITQSPKYLFRKEGQNVTLSCEQNLNHDAMYWYRQDPGQGLRLIYYSQIVNDFQKGDIAEGYSVSREKKESFPLTVTSAQKNPTAFYLCASSARSAYGYTFGSGTRLTVV.

The J gene is TRBJ1-1, the V gene TRBV6-6; D gene ambiguous. CDR3 length: 14 amino acids. Germline CDR1 MNHNY, CDR2 SVGAGI (reference sequence). The V and J ends lost 2 bases and 5 bases respectively, with 12 bases between them. This chain's CDR3 is CASSYRRGVTEAFF. The CDR3 DNA reads TGTGCCAGCAGTTACCGACGTGGAGTTACTGAAGCTTTCTTT.